Presented here are 11 T cell receptor beta chains from one specimen sequenced in a study of OX40 agonist ivuxolimab in advanced cancers. Some clones are missing from TCRdb's copy, which holds only in-frame ones; the method was immunoSEQ multiplex PCR. The sample shows some 50,000 clones, around 88% of them seen only once. The specimen comprised CD4+ or CD8+ T cells sorted from blood, sampled in a trial of the OX40 agonist ivuxolimab. The origin of the receptors is an adult with an advanced solid tumor such as melanoma, head and neck, liver or kidney cancer.

The chain joins TRBV28 to TRBJ2-5; D possibly corresponds to TRBD2 (5 bases). The CDR3 extends over 13 amino acids. V lost 5 bases and J lost 2, with 9 bases in between. Germline CDR1 reads MDHEN; CDR2 reads SYDVKM. The chain's CDR3 is CASSPPGQETQYF. The DNA for the CDR3 is TGTGCCAGCAGTCCCCCGGGACAAGAGACCCAGTACTTC.

This clone was detected only once. The gene calls are TRBV5-6 and TRBJ2-2; D remains unclear. Trimming pared 0 bases from V and 6 bases from J, leaving 6 bases between. From germline, CDR1 is SGHDT and CDR2 YYEEEE. The CDR3 is 13 amino acids. The CDR3 region is CASSLVVSGELFF. The DNA of the CDR3 is TGTGCCAGCAGCTTGGTGGTCTCCGGGGAGCTGTTTTTT.

The chain is built from TRBV29-1 and TRBJ2-5, with 9 bases that match TRBD1. Germline V gene lookup returns CDR1 SQVTM and CDR2 ANQGSEA. The CDR3 extends over 12 amino acids. V shed 6 bases and J 5 bases; nucleotides not matched to a gene: 4. The CDR3 spells CSVQGAEETQYF. Here the CDR3 DNA reads TGCAGCGTACAGGGGGCAGAGGAGACCCAGTACTTC.

This chain links TRBV5-4 with TRBJ2-2; the match to TRBD1 covers 7 bases. Germline CDR1 SGHNT, CDR2 YYREEE (reference sequence). V dropped 9 bases and J dropped 7; count of bases not matched to a gene: 12. There are 14 residues in the CDR3. The DNA for the CDR3 is TGTGCCACTCACAGACAGGGCTCGGGCGGGGAGCTGTTTTTT. Translated, it gives CATHRQGSGGELFF.

The J gene is TRBJ1-1, the V gene TRBV6-5; TRBD1 matches at 10 bases. This CDR3 has 15 amino acids. Germline lookup yields CDR1 MNHEY and CDR2 SVGAGI. The V gene end was trimmed by 6 bases and the J gene end by 2 bases; junction bases not matched to a gene: 6. The CDR3 nucleotides read TGTGCCAGCAGCCCGGGACAGGGGTTAAACACTGAAGCTTTCTTT. Protein: CASSPGQGLNTEAFF.

The table lists this clone with a few counts. The identical CDR3 is also encoded by other nucleotide sequences in the sample. This chain's CDR3 is CASSIQGGRQPQHF. CDR3 nucleotides: TGTGCCAGCAGTATACAGGGGGGTCGGCAGCCCCAGCATTTT. The rearrangement joins TRBV2 to TRBJ1-5; 8 bases are shared with TRBD1. Germline CDR1 SNHLY, CDR2 FYNNEI. The length of the CDR3 is 14 residues. V lost 5 bases to trimming and J lost 7 bases; unmatched junction nucleotides: 7.

J is TRBJ2-7 and V is TRBV27; 10 bases match TRBD1. The germline V gene has CDR1 MNHEY and CDR2 SMNVEV (reference sequence). This CDR3 has 16 residues. Losses at the gene ends were 2 bases for V and 3 bases for J; bases not matched to a gene: 7. DNA of the CDR3: TGTGCCAGCAGTTTAAGGACAGGGGACAGGGGCTACGAGCAGTACTTC. Its translation is CASSLRTGDRGYEQYF.

The chain couples TRBV10-1 to TRBJ2-7; 9 bases match TRBD1. CDR3 size: 15 residues. V dropped 3 bases and J dropped 6; count of bases not matched to a gene: 9. Germline assignment: CDR1 WNHNN and CDR2 SYGVQD (reference sequence). CDR3 in DNA: TGCGCCAGCAGTGACCTAGGGACAGGGAATCGCGAGCAGTACTTC. Residues: CASSDLGTGNREQYF.

The rearrangement uses TRBV7-9 and TRBJ2-6; D is undetermined. The V gene lost 5 bases and the J gene lost 3 bases, with 11 bases spanning the gap. Germline V gene data show CDR1 as SEHNR and CDR2 as FQNEAQ (reference sequence). CDR3 length: 15 residues. CDR3 sequence: CASSRQGYGANVLTF. In nucleotides, the CDR3 is TGTGCCAGCAGCCGCCAAGGTTATGGGGCCAACGTCCTGACTTTC. The entire variable domain, with the rest obtained from reference TRBV7-9 and TRBJ2-6, is as follows: DTGVSQNPRHKITKRGQNVTFRCDPISEHNRLYWYRQTLGQGPEFLTYFQNEAQLEKSRLLSDRFSAERPKGSFSTLEIQRTEQGDSAMYLCASSRQGYGANVLTFGAGSRLTVL.

The chain carries TRBV9 and TRBJ2-7; 8 bases map to TRBD1. CDR1 and CDR2 (germline): SGDLS, YYNGEE. V dropped 4 bases and J dropped 2; count of bases not matched to a gene: 8. This CDR3 contains 15 residues. This chain's CDR3 is CASSPADRAAYEQYF. DNA for the CDR3: TGTGCCAGCAGCCCAGCGGACAGGGCCGCCTACGAGCAGTACTTC. Using reference TRBV9 and TRBJ2-7 for the parts outside the CDR3, the full variable domain is DSGVTQTPKHLITATGQRVTLRCSPRSGDLSVYWYQQSLDQGLQFLIQYYNGEERAKGNILERFSAQQFPDLHSELNLSSLELGDSALYFCASSPADRAAYEQYFGPGTRLTVT.

The chain uses TRBV5-6 and TRBJ1-6; 10 bases agree with TRBD1. This CDR3 region has 15 residues. Unmatched junction bases numbered 10, after V lost 6 bases and J lost 10 bases. Per the germline V gene, CDR1 is SGHDT and CDR2 is YYEEEE. This chain's CDR3 is CASTRYGQGVSPLHF. The CDR3 region has the DNA TGTGCCAGCACCAGATACGGACAGGGGGTCTCACCCCTCCACTTT. The entire variable domain, with the rest obtained from reference TRBV5-6 and TRBJ1-6, is as follows: DAGVTQSPTHLIKTRGQQVTLRCSPKSGHDTVSWYQQALGQGPQFIFQYYEEEERQRGNFPDRFSGHQFPNYSSELNVNALLLGDSALYLCASTRYGQGVSPLHFGNGTRLTVT.